This record looks at one T cell receptor beta chain sequence and its context. Antigen unknown. Both 60 Vbeta primers and 13 Jbeta primers went into the PCR. Generated by immunoSEQ multiplex PCR, the TCRdb table keeps only in-frame clones and is missing some. Of 150,000 to 200,000 clones in the sample, around 83% were seen once. The sample originates from a study of cytomegalovirus exposure and HLA in healthy donors. The CDR3 covers 14 residues. V lost 5 bases and J lost 5, with 16 bases in between. Germline-derived CDR1 and CDR2 are SGHVS and FNYEAQ. Study-wide results and caveats: Per a prior analysis, the majority of TCR beta V segments were productive roughly 87% or roughly 30% of the time. Confirmation was obtained in vitro that a few CMV-associated chains are specific for CMV antigens. The only immune exposure information that was available was CMV serostatus.

J is TRBJ2-7 and V is TRBV7-6; perhaps TRBD2 as D (6 bases). This sequence was found in a woman aged 50 to 60 in good health and CMV-seropositive. The sample was PBMCs. CDR3 residues: CASSPPGLPNEQYF. CDR3 DNA sequence: TGTGCCAGCAGCCCCCCGGGACTTCCCAACGAGCAGTACTTC.